Below, 20 T cell receptor beta chains from the same sample are listed, as sequenced in a study of beta chain features in type 1 diabetes. Overall study results and limits: TCRB CDR3 length was moderately but significantly reduced in all four CD4+ subsets of Type 1 diabetes patients.

The antigens these receptors bind are not known. Of the isolated RNA, all was reverse transcribed, and so the sequenced material was expressed TCRB transcripts. Data came from immunoSEQ multiplex PCR; TCRdb stores just in-frame clones and leaves some out. The table includes 300,000 to 350,000 clones, 9.3% detected once. Sequencing input: central memory CD4+ T cells from blood. Receptor source: a man aged 25 to 45 with type 1 diabetes.

V is TRBV5-1 and J is TRBJ1-1; unclear D gene. The CDR3 sequence is 9 residues long. Germline V CDR1 and CDR2: SGHRS, YFSETQ. The V gene lost 3 bases and the J gene lost 8 bases, with 2 bases spanning the gap. This CDR3 reads CASSSEAFF. The CDR3 DNA reads TGCGCCAGCAGCTCAGAAGCTTTCTTT. The whole variable domain, filled in from reference TRBV5-1 and TRBJ1-1, reads KAGVTQTPRYLIKTRGQQVTLSCSPISGHRSVSWYQQTPGQGLQFLFEYFSETQRNKGNFPGRFSGRQFSNSRSEMNVSTLELGDSALYLCASSSEAFFGQGTRLTVV.

This clone was found a few times. The gene calls are TRBV7-8 and TRBJ1-2; D might be TRBD1 (5 bases). Per germline, CDR1 SGHVS and CDR2 FQNEAQ. This CDR3 spans 13 amino acids. The V gene lost 8 bases and the J gene lost 6 bases, with 16 bases spanning the gap. The CDR3 spells CASALGEGHGYTF. CDR3 coding DNA: TGTGCCAGCGCCCTGGGTGAGGGACATGGCTACACCTTC.

With respect to this clone: The sample contains more than one DNA sequence encoding this CDR3. This chain uses TRBV30 with TRBJ2-7; D uncertain. This CDR3 comprises 12 residues. Germline loops: CDR1 GTSNPN, CDR2 SVGIG (reference sequence). V shed 0 bases and J shed 4 bases, with 7 bases lying between them. The CDR3, as DNA: TGTGCCTGGAGTGTTGGTAGATACGAGCAGTACTTC. Translating gives CAWSVGRYEQYF.

This clone came up a few times. This chain connects TRBV28 to TRBJ1-5; 7 bases agree with TRBD1. Germline CDR1 is MDHEN and CDR2 is SYDVKM. The J segment lost 4 bases and the V segment lost 6 bases, leaving 9 bases of the junction unmatched. The CDR3 spans 15 residues. CDR3 loop: CASSIPGQRNQPQHF. CDR3 DNA: TGTGCCAGCAGCATACCGGGACAGCGAAATCAGCCCCAGCATTTT.

This clone has a handful of counts. The sample contains more than one DNA sequence encoding this CDR3. The chain is built from TRBV14 and TRBJ2-6, with D perhaps given as TRBD1 or TRBD2 (6 bases each). Trimming stripped 4 bases from V and 2 bases from J, with 9 bases between. The CDR3 is 15 residues long. The germline gives CDR1 SGHDN, CDR2 FVKESK. The CDR3 here is CASSRGATGANVLTF. The DNA for the CDR3 is TGTGCCAGCAGCCGGGGGGCGACTGGGGCCAACGTCCTGACTTTC.

This clone has just a few counts. The chain is built from TRBV9 and TRBJ2-3; TRBD2 agrees at 7 bases. Germline CDR1 SGDLS, CDR2 YYNGEE. The CDR3 length is 13 residues. J gave up 6 bases and V 4 bases, and 5 bases lay outside the gene matches. Here the CDR3 reads CASSLADSDTQYF. The CDR3 bases are TGTGCCAGCAGCCTAGCGGATTCGGATACGCAGTATTTT.

This clone was detected many times. The sample carries other DNA sequences with the same CDR3. The gene calls are TRBV5-1 and TRBJ2-7; 7 positions agree with TRBD1. Germline trimming cut 4 bases from V and 1 base from J; bases unmatched to any gene: 8. The CDR3 sequence is 15 residues long. Germline CDR1 SGHRS, CDR2 YFSETQ. CDR3 sequence: CASSLGDSRSYEQYF. CDR3 DNA sequence: TGCGCCAGCAGCCTGGGGGACAGCAGATCCTACGAGCAGTACTTC.

The chain employs TRBV10-3 and TRBJ1-2; D unresolved. V was pared by 2 bases and J by 0 bases, with 13 bases between. Germline loops: CDR1 ENHRY, CDR2 SYGVKD. The CDR3 covers 16 residues. This chain's CDR3 is CAISETPTLANYGYTF. The CDR3 DNA follows: TGTGCCATCAGTGAGACGCCTACCCTTGCTAACTATGGCTACACCTTC.

This clone has just a few counts. This rearrangement joins TRBV25-1 to TRBJ1-6, with a weak D call TRBD1 (5 bases). The germline V gene encodes CDR1 MGHDK and CDR2 SYGVNS. Between the trimmed V and J ends, which lost 4 bases and 6 bases, there was a span of 10 bases. This CDR3 is built from 14 residues. Written as DNA, the CDR3 is TGTGCCAGCAGTGCCGGGGGACGTAATTCACCCCTCCACTTT. Translated: CASSAGGRNSPLHF. Combining the CDR3 with reference TRBV25-1 and TRBJ1-6 gives the whole variable domain EADIYQTPRYLVIGTGKKITLECSQTMGHDKMYWYQQDPGMELHLIHYSYGVNSTEKGDLSSESTVSRIRTEHFPLTLESARPSHTSQYLCASSAGGRNSPLHFGNGTRLTVT.

The chain is built from TRBV5-1 and TRBJ2-3, with D uncertain. The CDR3 totals 14 residues. CDR1 is SGHRS, CDR2 YFSETQ, per germline. Trimming took off 4 bases at V and 3 bases at J, with 12 bases between the two ends. The CDR3 loop reads CASSLPTGTDTQYF. CDR3 bases: TGCGCCAGCAGCCTCCCGACTGGGACAGATACGCAGTATTTT.

In the case of this clone: Compared with germline, one end of the junction differs, possibly owing to a read error. CDR3 residues: CAASRDRDRISGYTF. The CDR3 nucleotides read TGTGCCGCCAGCAGGGACCGGGACAGAATAAGTGGCTACACCTTC. The rearrangement joins TRBV15 to TRBJ1-2; TRBD1 aligns across 7 bases. This CDR3 region has 15 residues. Germline V gives CDR1 LNHNV, CDR2 YYDKDF (reference sequence).

This clone has just a few counts. This chain joins TRBV30 and TRBJ1-1; no clear D. Germline assignment: CDR1 GTSNPN and CDR2 SVGIG (reference sequence). The V end lost 3 bases, the J end lost 5 bases, and 13 bases lay between the germline ends. The CDR3 sequence is 13 residues long. CDR3: CAWSRNGRTEAFF. In nucleotides, the CDR3 is TGTGCCTGGAGCCGCAACGGGAGGACTGAAGCTTTCTTT.

The chain uses TRBV10-1 and TRBJ1-4; a weak D match, TRBD1 (6 bases). The germline V gene encodes CDR1 WNHNN and CDR2 SYGVQD (reference sequence). The V end lost 8 bases, the J end lost 3 bases, and 10 bases lay between the germline ends. This CDR3 is 13 amino acids long. This CDR3 is CASRQDANEKLFF. CDR3 DNA sequence: TGCGCCAGCCGACAGGACGCTAATGAAAAACTGTTTTTT.

There are a few counts of this clone. This sequence joins TRBV2 and TRBJ2-7; D is uncertain. Germline loops: CDR1 SNHLY, CDR2 FYNNEI. Trimming shortened V by 6 bases and J by 0 bases, and 12 bases separated the two germline ends. The CDR3 consists of 14 residues. CDR3 sequence: CASRYSGVSYEQYF. CDR3 DNA sequence: TGTGCCAGCAGGTACTCCGGTGTCTCCTACGAGCAGTACTTC.

This clone has just a few counts. The rearrangement joins TRBV19 to TRBJ2-2, with D possibly TRBD1 on 5 matching bases. Per the germline V gene, CDR1 is LNHDA and CDR2 is SQIVND (reference sequence). This CDR3 has 14 amino acids. Deletions cut 6 bases from V and 2 bases from J, with 10 bases between. The DNA of the CDR3 is TGTGCCAGTAGAGACAGACCTAACACCGGGGAGCTGTTTTTT. It translates to CASRDRPNTGELFF.

The chain links TRBV7-9 to TRBJ2-3; D tentatively fits TRBD1 or TRBD2 (5 bases each). This CDR3 region has 14 residues. Germline V gives CDR1 SEHNR, CDR2 FQNEAQ (reference sequence). V gave up 3 bases and J gave up 8 bases, with 15 bases separating them. This chain's CDR3 is CASSLPRTGTTQYF. The CDR3 DNA sequence: TGTGCCAGCAGCTTGCCCCGGACGGGGACTACGCAGTATTTT.

This clone appeared a few times. The chain couples TRBV9 to TRBJ2-1; a possible D gene is TRBD1 (6 bases). The germline V gene has CDR1 SGDLS and CDR2 YYNGEE. This CDR3 is built from 16 residues. V was trimmed by 0 bases and J by 0 bases, leaving 10 bases between them. The CDR3 protein is CASSVGLGASYNEQFF. The CDR3, as DNA: TGTGCCAGCAGCGTAGGATTGGGGGCCTCCTACAATGAGCAGTTCTTC.

Many counts were recorded for this clone. V usage is TRBV21-1 and J usage is TRBJ1-3. TRBV21-1 is a pseudogene. The CDR3 runs 14 residues. In DNA, the CDR3 is TGTGCCAGCAGCAAAGACGACTATGGAAACACCATATATTTT. Encoded protein: CASSKDDYGNTIYF.

The V and J genes are TRBV7-2 and TRBJ2-2; D perhaps matches TRBD2 (5 bases). Germline CDR1 SGHTA, CDR2 FQGNSA. V was pared by 1 base and J by 0 bases, with 9 bases between. The CDR3 loop spans 16 amino acids. The CDR3 loop is CASSLGASPNTGELFF. The CDR3 DNA reads TGTGCCAGCAGCTTAGGAGCTAGCCCGAACACCGGGGAGCTGTTTTTT.

V and J are TRBV7-2 and TRBJ2-7; D gene uncertain. Trimming left V 5 bases short and J 0 bases short, with 5 bases between. Germline values: CDR1 SGHTA, CDR2 FQGNSA. The CDR3 is 12 amino acids. Here the CDR3 reads CASSASSYEQYF. CDR3 DNA sequence: TGTGCCAGCAGCGCGAGCTCCTACGAGCAGTACTTC.